One T cell receptor beta chain is described in this entry. Using its own MiXCR run on the 5' RACE reads, TCRdb lists one record per CDR3 protein. The data hold 400,000 or so distinct CDR3 sequences, with approximately 19% observed a single time. The source of the sample is a study of T cells after yellow fever vaccination. V dropped 1 base and J dropped 7 bases, with 20 bases sitting between them. Germline CDR1 is MGHRA and CDR2 is YSYEKL. The CDR3 contains 17 residues. This TCR was sampled from a young man who received the YFV17D yellow fever vaccine. The V and J genes are TRBV4-1 and TRBJ2-1; tentative D call: TRBD2 (5 bases). The material sequenced was PBMCs, taken before the yellow fever booster vaccination. DNA for the CDR3: TGCGCCAGCAGCCAAGGGTTACGGGGAAGCTCGTTAAATGAGCAGTTCTTC. Protein: CASSQGLRGSSLNEQFF.